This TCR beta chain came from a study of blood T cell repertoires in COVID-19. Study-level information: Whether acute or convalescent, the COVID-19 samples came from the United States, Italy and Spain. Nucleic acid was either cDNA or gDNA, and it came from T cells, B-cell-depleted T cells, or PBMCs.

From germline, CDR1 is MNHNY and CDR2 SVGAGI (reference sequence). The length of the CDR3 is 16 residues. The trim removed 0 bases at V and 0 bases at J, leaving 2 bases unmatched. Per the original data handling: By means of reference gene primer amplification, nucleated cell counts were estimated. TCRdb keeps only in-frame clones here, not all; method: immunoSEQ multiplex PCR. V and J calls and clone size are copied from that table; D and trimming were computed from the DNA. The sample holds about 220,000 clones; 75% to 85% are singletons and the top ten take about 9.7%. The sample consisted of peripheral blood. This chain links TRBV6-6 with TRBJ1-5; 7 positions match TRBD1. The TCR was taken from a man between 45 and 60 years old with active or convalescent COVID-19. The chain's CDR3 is CASSYSGTASNQPQHF. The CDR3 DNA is TGTGCCAGCAGTTACTCAGGGACAGCTAGCAATCAGCCCCAGCATTTT.